This T cell receptor (beta chain) stems from a study of blood T cell repertoires in COVID-19. Study-wide background: Samples taken during acute and convalescent COVID-19 were collected in the United States, Italy and Spain. In each case, the material was cDNA or gDNA derived from T cells, B-cell-depleted T cells, or PBMCs.

Authors' methods: Using reference gene primer amplification, nucleated cell counts were estimated. TCRdb's table, derived via immunoSEQ multiplex PCR, lists solely in-frame clones and lacks some. That table gives V, J and clone size, and the DNA gave D and trimming. The repertoire has over 60,000 clones, approximately 77% of them found once; the top ten carry under 35%. V lost 4 bases to trimming and J lost 4 bases; unmatched junction nucleotides: 8. Germline CDR1 is MDHEN and CDR2 is SYDVKM. The CDR3 has 15 residues. The genes are TRBV28 and TRBJ2-7, with 9 bases that match TRBD1. The sequence derives from a human donor in a cohort sampled during active COVID-19. The specimen was peripheral blood. CDR3 DNA: TGTGCCAGCAGTTACCCGACAGGGGGAAAGTACGAGCAGTACTTC. It yields the protein CASSYPTGGKYEQYF.